These 26 T cell receptor beta chains originate from one sample sequenced in a study of blood T cell repertoires in COVID-19. Assay: immunoSEQ multiplex PCR; the TCRdb copy retains only in-frame clones and omits some. The sample has approximately 340,000 clones, 91% seen once. The source material was PBMCs or T cells enriched from blood (not recorded which). The receptors originated from a woman aged 40 to 55 who had been exposed to COVID-19.

The rearrangement links TRBV5-1 to TRBJ2-2; unclear D gene. This CDR3 has 15 amino acids. CDR1 and CDR2 (germline): SGHRS, YFSETQ. Trimming took 1 base from V and 0 from J, leaving 7 bases between them. CDR3 protein: CASSLKGANTGELFF. CDR3 in DNA: TGCGCCAGCAGCTTGAAAGGAGCGAACACCGGGGAGCTGTTTTTT.

The chain couples TRBV3-1 (or the pseudogene TRBV3-2) to TRBJ1-6; TRBD1 aligns across 8 bases. Germline CDR1 reads LGHDT; CDR2 reads YNNKEL (reference sequence). The junction had 0 bases not matched to a gene; V was cut back by 1 base and J by 4 bases. The CDR3 consists of 15 residues. The CDR3 reads CASSQGQGYNSPLHF. The CDR3 DNA follows: TGTGCCAGCAGCCAAGGACAGGGGTATAATTCACCCCTCCACTTT.

This clone has a handful of counts. The chain has TRBV30 and TRBJ2-7, with TRBD2 identical over 8 bases. Losses at the gene ends were 3 bases for V and 9 bases for J; bases not matched to a gene: 10. CDR3 size: 13 residues. Germline-derived CDR1 and CDR2 are GTSNPN and SVGIG (reference sequence). CDR3 DNA: TGTGCCTGGAGACCGGGACTAGTCGGCGGGCAGTACTTC. Its protein product is CAWRPGLVGGQYF.

This chain joins TRBV5-4 and TRBJ2-2; the match to TRBD2 covers 8 bases. The CDR3 totals 15 residues. Losses at the gene ends were 5 bases for V and 0 bases for J; bases not matched to a gene: 3. Germline V CDR1 and CDR2: SGHNT, YYREEE (reference sequence). CDR3 coding DNA: TGTGCCAGCAGGCCGGGACTAGCGAACACCGGGGAGCTGTTTTTT. Its protein product is CASRPGLANTGELFF.

Only one count was recorded for this clone. J is TRBJ2-1 and V is TRBV10-2, with 9 bases aligning to TRBD1. The germline V gene has CDR1 WSHSY and CDR2 SAAADI. V dropped 6 bases and J dropped 7; count of bases not matched to a gene: 7. The CDR3 runs 14 residues. The CDR3 bases are TGCGCCAGCAGCGGACAGGGGAATAGGAATGAGCAGTTCTTC. It specifies CASSGQGNRNEQFF.

This rearrangement joins TRBV11-3 to TRBJ2-1; D is ambiguous. Germline CDR1 SGHNT, CDR2 YENEEA. Trimming removed 0 bases from V and 1 base from J, with 10 bases in between. The CDR3 is 16 residues long. DNA of the CDR3: TGTGCCAGCAGCTTAGATAGCCCCAGATCCTACAATGAGCAGTTCTTC. Translation gives CASSLDSPRSYNEQFF.

The chain is built from TRBV7-6 and TRBJ2-2; 10 bases are shared with TRBD1. CDR1 is SGHVS and CDR2 is FNYEAQ in the germline V gene. The CDR3 consists of 16 residues. V was pared by 5 bases and J by 5 bases, with 8 bases of the junction left unmatched. The chain's CDR3 is CASSQGRQGATGELFF. DNA for the CDR3: TGTGCCAGCAGCCAAGGGCGACAGGGGGCAACCGGGGAGCTGTTTTTT.

The chain is built from TRBV5-1 and TRBJ2-1, with a possible D match to TRBD1 (5 bases). Germline CDR1 reads SGHRS; CDR2 reads YFSETQ. The CDR3 is 16 amino acids. Deletions cut 0 bases from V and 8 bases from J, with 18 bases between. Here the CDR3 reads CASSLDELLIGDEQFF. In DNA, the CDR3 is TGCGCCAGCAGCTTGGATGAATTATTAATAGGGGATGAGCAGTTCTTC.

The genes are TRBV6-5 and TRBJ1-2; D is unclear. CDR1 MNHEY and CDR2 SVGAGI come from the germline V gene. Trimming stripped 4 bases from V and 6 bases from J, with 12 bases between. CDR3 length: 13 amino acids. The CDR3: CASSSPFGHGYTF. The CDR3 region has the DNA TGTGCCAGCAGTTCCCCTTTCGGTCATGGCTACACCTTC.

This rearrangement joins TRBV19 to TRBJ2-5; no reliable D call. Trimming shortened V by 1 base and J by 2 bases, and 8 bases separated the two germline ends. The germline V gene has CDR1 LNHDA and CDR2 SQIVND (reference sequence). The CDR3 extends over 14 amino acids. The CDR3 spells CASSIGGRQETQYF. The CDR3 DNA is TGTGCCAGTAGTATAGGAGGCAGACAAGAGACCCAGTACTTC.

V and J are TRBV12-3 or TRBV12-4 and TRBJ1-5; 7 bases fit TRBD1. The V segment lost 5 bases and the J segment 6 bases; nucleotides outside the gene matches: 4. The CDR3 runs 13 residues. CDR3: CASSGDRAQPQHF. CDR3 nucleotide sequence: TGTGCCAGCAGTGGTGACAGGGCTCAGCCCCAGCATTTT.

This chain joins TRBV5-8 and TRBJ2-3, with TRBD1 as a possible D gene (6 bases). The V gene's germline CDR1 is SGHTS and CDR2 YDEGEE. V gave up 0 bases and J gave up 1 base, with 9 bases separating them. The CDR3 is 15 amino acids. The CDR3 bases are TGTGCCAGCAGCTTGGGGGACACAGGCACAGATACGCAGTATTTT. Protein product: CASSLGDTGTDTQYF.

This chain uses TRBV10-3 with TRBJ1-3; D is possibly TRBD1 (6 bases). The CDR3 has 15 residues. V lost 0 bases and J lost 0, with 6 bases in between. Germline V lookup: CDR1 ENHRY, CDR2 SYGVKD. CDR3 amino acids: CAISESGGSGNTIYF. In DNA, the CDR3 is TGTGCCATCAGTGAGTCAGGGGGCTCTGGAAACACCATATATTTT.

The V and J genes are TRBV11-2 and TRBJ2-3; TRBD2 aligns across 9 bases. CDR1 is SGHAT, CDR2 FQNNGV, per germline. V lost 4 bases and J lost 9; bases outside the gene matches: 8. CDR3 length: 14 amino acids. CDR3 bases: TGTGCCAGCAGCTCAATAGCGGGGGAAAGGACGCAGTATTTT. It translates to CASSSIAGERTQYF.

The table lists this clone with a count of one. This sequence joins TRBV10-2 and TRBJ2-3; a possible D gene is TRBD2 (6 bases). Germline lookup yields CDR1 WSHSY and CDR2 SAAADI. V lost 6 bases and J 3 bases, leaving 16 bases between the germline ends. The CDR3 length is 15 residues. DNA for the CDR3: TGCGCCAGCAGCCCGATTGGGGGGTGGACAGATACGCAGTATTTT. It translates to CASSPIGGWTDTQYF.

V gene TRBV30 combines with J gene TRBJ2-7; 9 bases fit TRBD1. The V and J ends lost 3 bases and 6 bases, in that order; junction bases with no gene match: 9. The CDR3 sequence is 14 residues long. Germline assignment: CDR1 GTSNPN and CDR2 SVGIG (reference sequence). CDR3 region: CAWRRGQGVSEQYF. The CDR3 DNA is TGTGCCTGGAGGAGGGGACAGGGAGTCTCCGAGCAGTACTTC.

The chain links TRBV19 to TRBJ1-6; no definite D call. The CDR3 runs to 13 residues. CDR1 is LNHDA, CDR2 SQIVND, per germline (reference sequence). The V end lost 7 bases, the J end lost 6 bases, and 10 bases lay between the germline ends. This chain's CDR3 is CASNPGTNSPLHF. The CDR3, as DNA: TGTGCCAGTAATCCAGGAACTAATTCACCCCTCCACTTT.

V and J are TRBV6-1 and TRBJ1-2; D unresolved. The V end was cut by 0 bases, the J end by 4 bases, with 9 bases between. Germline V gene data show CDR1 as MNHNS and CDR2 as SASEGT. The CDR3 is 14 residues long. CDR3 sequence (DNA): TGTGCCAGCAGTGAAGCTCAACGGGGCTATGGCTACACCTTC. Amino acid sequence: CASSEAQRGYGYTF.

The rearrangement joins TRBV14 to TRBJ1-2; D remains ambiguous. Trimming took off 4 bases at V and 0 bases at J, with 12 bases between the two ends. The CDR3 runs to 15 residues. Germline CDR1 and CDR2: SGHDN and FVKESK. This chain's CDR3 is CASSRASQANYGYTF. The CDR3 coding sequence is TGTGCCAGCAGCCGCGCCTCGCAAGCTAACTATGGCTACACCTTC.

The chain links TRBV4-2 to TRBJ1-1; D is possibly TRBD1 (6 bases). Germline assignment: CDR1 LGHNA and CDR2 YNFKEQ. V was trimmed by 0 bases and J by 3 bases, leaving 11 bases between them. CDR3 length equals 15 residues. The CDR3 DNA sequence: TGTGCCAGCAGCCAAGAAGACAGGTACGACACTGAAGCTTTCTTT. As protein: CASSQEDRYDTEAFF.

This clone was counted once. The genes are TRBV7-6 and TRBJ2-1; maybe TRBD1 (6 bases). The germline CDR1 and CDR2 sequences are SGHVS and FNYEAQ. V was pared by 0 bases and J by 10 bases, with 7 bases between. The CDR3 covers 12 residues. In nucleotides, the CDR3 is TGTGCCAGCAGCTTAGCGAGGGGGGAGCAGTTCTTC. This codes for CASSLARGEQFF. The whole variable domain, filled in from reference TRBV7-6 and TRBJ2-1, reads GAGVSQSPRYKVTKRGQDVALRCDPISGHVSLYWYRQALGQGPEFLTYFNYEAQQDKSGLPNDRFSAERPEGSISTLTIQRTEQRDSAMYRCASSLARGEQFFGPGTRLTVL.

The V gene is TRBV11-3, the J gene TRBJ2-7; D may be TRBD1 (6 bases). Germline lookup yields CDR1 SGHNT and CDR2 YENEEA. The CDR3 is 14 amino acids. V lost 3 bases and J 3 bases, leaving 12 bases between the germline ends. DNA for the CDR3: TGTGCCAGCAGCTTGACGGGGACAAACTACGAGCAGTACTTC. Translating it yields CASSLTGTNYEQYF.

The rearrangement joins TRBV18 to TRBJ2-7, with D tentatively TRBD1 (6 bases). The CDR3 loop spans 17 amino acids. Germline V gene sequence: CDR1 KGHSH, CDR2 LQKENI. The V gene lost 0 bases and the J gene lost 3 bases, with 18 bases spanning the gap. CDR3 residues: CASSPPSEQGAFYEQYF. As DNA, the CDR3 is TGTGCCAGCTCACCACCGTCCGAACAGGGCGCCTTCTACGAGCAGTACTTC.

V usage is TRBV13 and J usage is TRBJ2-7; TRBD2 is a possible D gene (6 bases). The CDR3 runs to 14 residues. Germline CDR1 and CDR2: PRHDT and FYEKMQ (reference sequence). V dropped 5 bases and J dropped 2 bases, with 13 bases sitting between them. The CDR3 region has the DNA TGTGCCAGCAGCCTGGGACTTGCGGCCTACGAGCAGTACTTC. Translated, it gives CASSLGLAAYEQYF. The whole variable domain, remainder taken from reference TRBV13 and TRBJ2-7, is AAGVIQSPRHLIKEKRETATLKCYPIPRHDTVYWYQQGPGQDPQFLISFYEKMQSDKGSIPDRFSAQQFSDYHSELNMSSLELGDSALYFCASSLGLAAYEQYFGPGTRLTVT.

On this clone itself: The sample carries other DNA sequences with the same CDR3. This chain uses TRBV9 with TRBJ1-1; 10 bases line up with TRBD1. With V trimmed by 0 bases and J by 5 bases, 7 bases remained unmatched. The CDR3 runs to 16 residues. In germline, CDR1 is SGDLS, CDR2 YYNGEE. CDR3 amino acids: CASSVGVGTGETEAFF. The CDR3 region has the DNA TGTGCCAGCAGCGTAGGCGTTGGGACAGGGGAAACTGAAGCTTTCTTT.

This sequence joins TRBV18 and TRBJ1-6; the D is unclear. Germline-derived CDR1 and CDR2 are KGHSH and LQKENI. Trimming took off 4 bases at V and 10 bases at J, with 8 bases between the two ends. This CDR3 comprises 12 residues. The CDR3: CASSQGGSPLHF. CDR3 DNA: TGTGCCAGCTCACAGGGAGGGTCACCCCTCCACTTT.